These T cell receptor beta chains were read from a single sample in a study of shared clonotypes between healthy human individuals. Here immunoSEQ multiplex PCR was the method, and the copy in TCRdb shows in-frame clones only, minus some. This sample has roughly 1,100,000 clones, with roughly 80% found just once. Sequencing used memory CD4+ T cells sorted from blood. The receptors were gathered from a man between 18 and 29 years old in good health. Each CDR3 is given with its conserved first and last residue. D genes are given only for firm matches. Size is omitted from some rows. Given values are once, few, many or a class for expanded clones.

>TRBJ2-3|.|TRBV6-5|.
TGTGCCAGCAGGCAGGGGTATCCAGATACGCAGTATTTT
CASRQGYPDTQYF
>TRBJ2-4|.|TRBV4-1|TRBD2
TGCGCCAGCAGCCAAGAGGGGGGGGCCAAAAACATTCAGTACTTC
CASSQEGGAKNIQYF
>TRBJ1-2|.|TRBV21-1|.
TGTGCCAGCAAATCGAGGGGATATGGCTACACCTTC
CASKSRGYGYTF
>TRBJ2-5|.|TRBV18|.
TGTGCCAGCTCACCACCGGTCGGAGAGACCCAGTACTTC
CASSPPVGETQYF
>TRBJ1-2|few|TRBV7-5|.
TGTGCCAGAAGCTTAGCCGGCAGGGGGCGAGGCTACACCTTC
CARSLAGRGRGYTF
>TRBJ2-7|once|TRBV5-1|.
TGCGCCAGCAGCTTGTCGGTATCCTACGAGCAGTACTTC
CASSLSVSYEQYF
>TRBJ2-3|few|TRBV11-3|.
TGTGCCAGCAGCGAACAGGGACGTACAGATACGCAGTATTTT
CASSEQGRTDTQYF
>TRBJ2-5|.|TRBV7-9|.
TGTGCCAGCAGCTTAAACCGCCCCGGAGAGACCCAGTACTTC
CASSLNRPGETQYF
>TRBJ2-7|many|TRBV11-2|.
TGTGCCAGCAGCTTAGGGGGTAGAGGGACGGCCTACGAGCAGTACTTC
CASSLGGRGTAYEQYF
>TRBJ2-5|.|TRBV2|TRBD2
TGTGCCAGCAGTGAAACTAGCGGGAGGTACAGTCAAGAGACCCAGTACTTC
CASSETSGRYSQETQYF
>TRBJ1-1|.|TRBV27|.
TGTGCCAGCAGTTTAAAGGGAACGAACACTGAAGCTTTCTTT
CASSLKGTNTEAFF
>TRBJ2-7|few|TRBV6-5|TRBD2
TGTGCCAGCAGTTACGCGACTAGCGGGACCTACGAGCAGTACTTC
CASSYATSGTYEQYF
>TRBJ2-1|.|TRBV9|.
TGTGCCAGCAGCGTAGGTACAGTCAATGAGCAGTTCTTC
CASSVGTVNEQFF
>TRBJ2-7|.|TRBV19|TRBD2
TGTGCCAGTAGCCGGACTAGCGGGAGCTACGAGCAGTACTTC
CASSRTSGSYEQYF
>TRBJ2-7|.|TRBV5-4|.
TGTGCCAGCAGCTTGGCCGGGTTTCCCTACGAGCAGTACTTC
CASSLAGFPYEQYF
>TRBJ2-2|.|TRBV11-2|TRBD1
TGTGCCAGCAGCACGAGACAGGGCCGCACCGGGGAGCTGTTTTTT
CASSTRQGRTGELFF